This passage covers 6 T cell receptor beta chains from one sample sequenced in a study of blood T cell repertoires in COVID-19 (dated by TCRdb to the early 2020s). The library was obtained by the immunoSEQ multiplex PCR assay. TCRdb holds this immuneACCESS table with in-frame rearrangements only. Some clones are missing; in checked studies, unresolved V genes explain under half, and the rest has no known cause. Recorded for this sample are about 210,000 clones; 70% to 90% of them occurred a single time. About 7.3% of the sample belongs to the ten largest clones. The sample was peripheral blood. Every receptor here comes from a woman aged 50 to 60 with active or convalescent COVID-19.

This clone showed up just a few times. The chain carries TRBV6-5 and TRBJ1-2, with 7 bases matching TRBD1. The CDR3 runs to 15 residues. V was clipped by 6 bases and J by 7 bases; unmatched bases: 14. The germline gives CDR1 MNHEY, CDR2 SVGAGI. The DNA for the CDR3 is TGTGCCAGCAGCCCCGGGGCAGGGGGTAGTCGTGGCTACACCTTC. As protein: CASSPGAGGSRGYTF.

V gene TRBV4-2 combines with J gene TRBJ1-4, with 8 bases lining up with TRBD1. J gave up 7 bases and V 3 bases, and 7 bases lay outside the gene matches. This CDR3 has 15 amino acids. CDR1 is LGHNA and CDR2 is YNFKEQ in the germline V gene. CDR3 bases: TGTGCCAGCAGCCAGACCACAGGGGGAGGTGAAAAACTGTTTTTT. It yields the protein CASSQTTGGGEKLFF.

The rearrangement uses TRBV6-1 and TRBJ2-3, with D maybe TRBD2 (5 bases). V lost 1 base and J 2 bases, leaving 13 bases between the germline ends. Looked up from germline, CDR1 is MNHNS and CDR2 is SASEGT. CDR3 length: 16 amino acids. The CDR3 bases are TGTGCCAGCAGTGAAGGCGCGGGCCTCCTCACAGATACGCAGTATTTT. Residues: CASSEGAGLLTDTQYF.

The rearrangement links TRBV9 to TRBJ2-2; TRBD2 matches at 8 bases. V dropped 1 base and J dropped 6; count of bases not matched to a gene: 8. CDR3 length: 16 amino acids. From germline, CDR1 is SGDLS and CDR2 YYNGEE. This CDR3 is CASSVQAGGTSGELFF. The CDR3 DNA reads TGTGCCAGCAGCGTACAGGCGGGAGGAACGTCCGGGGAGCTGTTTTTT.

The chain combines TRBV28 with TRBJ2-1; D not certain. The CDR3 has 17 amino acids. CDR1 MDHEN and CDR2 SYDVKM come from the germline V gene. Trimming removed 1 base at V and 7 bases at J, with 20 bases between. The CDR3 nucleotides read TGTGCCAGCAGTTTATACCTCATGGCGAGGTGGGTAAATGAGCAGTTCTTC. It specifies CASSLYLMARWVNEQFF.

This sequence joins TRBV28 and TRBJ1-2; 8 bases agree with TRBD1. The V gene end was trimmed by 6 bases and the J gene end by 5 bases; junction bases not matched to a gene: 8. This CDR3 has 14 residues. Germline CDR1 MDHEN, CDR2 SYDVKM. As DNA, the CDR3 is TGTGCCAGCAGCGAGGCAGGGGGCTGGTATGGCTACACCTTC. This gives the protein CASSEAGGWYGYTF.